The 19 T cell receptor beta chains below come from one sample, sequenced in a study of T cell responses to AZD1222 COVID-19 vaccine. TCRdb keeps only in-frame clones here, not all; method: immunoSEQ multiplex PCR. The table lists approximately 97,000 clones, around 86% of them singletons. Material: peripheral blood, obtained on day 0 of AZD1222 vaccination. These receptors were obtained from an adult in good health.

The V gene is TRBV14, the J gene TRBJ2-1; D gene unclear. The V gene's germline CDR1 is SGHDN and CDR2 FVKESK. The CDR3 extends over 16 amino acids. V was cut by 2 bases and J by 4 bases, with 15 bases left in between. The CDR3 loop is CASSQFRSSLYNEQFF. Here the CDR3 DNA reads TGTGCCAGCAGCCAATTTAGGAGCTCTCTGTACAATGAGCAGTTCTTC.

CDR3 sequence: CAASTGGSYNEQFF. The CDR3 nucleotides read TGTGCCGCCTCAACGGGCGGGAGCTACAATGAGCAGTTCTTC. V and J are TRBV6-5 and TRBJ2-1, with 7 bases that match TRBD2. Germline CDR1 is MNHEY and CDR2 is SVGAGI. This CDR3 contains 14 residues. Unmatched junction bases numbered 10, after V lost 11 bases and J lost 3 bases.

The chain joins TRBV18 to TRBJ1-5; D is possibly TRBD1 (6 bases). The CDR3 extends over 14 amino acids. The V end lost 2 bases, the J end lost 3 bases, and 8 bases lay between the germline ends. CDR1 KGHSH and CDR2 LQKENI come from the germline V gene. CDR3 protein: CASSPGQNNQPQHF. In DNA form, the CDR3 reads TGTGCCAGCTCACCAGGACAGAACAATCAGCCCCAGCATTTT.

Only one count was recorded for this clone. The V and J genes are TRBV5-4 and TRBJ2-1; 10 bases fit TRBD1. There are 15 residues in the CDR3. From germline, CDR1 is SGHNT and CDR2 YYREEE (reference sequence). V gave up 2 bases and J gave up 8 bases; unmatched junction bases: 7. CDR3 sequence (DNA): TGTGCCAGCAGCTTCAGGGACAGGGGCTTCGATGAGCAGTTCTTC. Amino acid sequence: CASSFRDRGFDEQFF.

The J gene is TRBJ1-3, the V gene TRBV19; D is ambiguous. In germline, CDR1 is LNHDA, CDR2 SQIVND (reference sequence). V lost 5 bases to trimming and J lost 4 bases, with 12 bases between them. The CDR3 is 14 amino acids. The CDR3 protein is CASSSGQGGNTIYF. DNA of the CDR3: TGTGCCAGTAGTTCCGGTCAAGGAGGAAACACCATATATTTT.

The rearrangement joins TRBV28 to TRBJ2-6; 8 nucleotides align to TRBD1. In germline, CDR1 is MDHEN, CDR2 SYDVKM. The CDR3 contains 18 residues. The ends lost 1 base at V and 1 base at J; junction bases unmatched: 6. The CDR3 region is CASSLFHRGASGANVLTF. In DNA form, the CDR3 reads TGTGCCAGCAGTTTATTTCACAGGGGGGCGTCTGGGGCCAACGTCCTGACTTTC.

The rearrangement uses TRBV9 and TRBJ1-3; D is ambiguous. The CDR3 length is 14 residues. Trimming left V 3 bases short and J 0 bases short, with 7 bases between. Germline V gene lookup returns CDR1 SGDLS and CDR2 YYNGEE. CDR3 loop: CASSDGSSGNTIYF. The CDR3 region has the DNA TGTGCCAGCAGCGATGGCAGCTCTGGAAACACCATATATTTT. The full variable domain, rest sourced from reference TRBV9 and TRBJ1-3, is DSGVTQTPKHLITATGQRVTLRCSPRSGDLSVYWYQQSLDQGLQFLIQYYNGEERAKGNILERFSAQQFPDLHSELNLSSLELGDSALYFCASSDGSSGNTIYFGEGSWLTVV.

The V gene is TRBV28, the J gene TRBJ2-7, with 8 bases matching TRBD1. The CDR3 is 15 residues long. The trim removed 7 bases at V and 5 bases at J, leaving 13 bases unmatched. CDR1 and CDR2 (germline): MDHEN, SYDVKM. The CDR3 bases are TGTGCCAGCATTAAACGACAGGGGCCGGTCCACGAGCAGTACTTC. This gives the protein CASIKRQGPVHEQYF.

The table lists this clone with a count of one. The genes are TRBV19 and TRBJ1-2; weak D call: TRBD1 (5 bases). Germline V lookup: CDR1 LNHDA, CDR2 SQIVND (reference sequence). The CDR3 runs to 15 residues. The V end lost 4 bases, the J end lost 4 bases, and 16 bases lay between the germline ends. The CDR3 coding sequence is TGTGCCAGTAGTAAATCCCCAGGGAGCGGCTATGGCTACACCTTC. It encodes CASSKSPGSGYGYTF.

DNA for the CDR3: TGTGCCAGTAGTAGGCTTTCGGCAGCTGGGGCCAACGTCCTGACTTTC. Translated: CASSRLSAAGANVLTF. The chain employs TRBV19 and TRBJ2-6; D not certain. Trimming took off 4 bases at V and 2 bases at J, with 12 bases between the two ends. Germline CDR1 LNHDA, CDR2 SQIVND (reference sequence). This CDR3 comprises 16 residues.

This clone was seen more than once but under ten times. This sequence joins TRBV20-1 and TRBJ2-7; D gene unclear. This CDR3 has 11 amino acids. V gave up 3 bases and J gave up 9 bases, with 12 bases separating them. Germline V CDR1 and CDR2: DFQATT, SNEGSKA (reference sequence). The CDR3 nucleotides read TGCAGTGCTAGGGAAGGGTTTGGGCAGTACTTC. This translates into CSAREGFGQYF.

The rearrangement uses TRBV29-1 and TRBJ2-1; tentatively, D is TRBD1 (5 bases). The CDR3 spans 12 residues. Germline V CDR1 and CDR2: SQVTM, ANQGSEA. The V end lost 4 bases, the J end lost 9 bases, and 13 bases lay between the germline ends. This CDR3 is CSVVPDNPEQFF. CDR3 nucleotides: TGCAGCGTTGTTCCGGACAACCCTGAGCAGTTCTTC.

The genes are TRBV5-1 and TRBJ2-1, with 7 positions matching TRBD1. CDR3 length: 14 amino acids. The germline gives CDR1 SGHRS, CDR2 YFSETQ. The trim removed 0 bases at V and 9 bases at J, leaving 6 bases unmatched. CDR3 loop: CASSLGGTAIEQFF. The CDR3 nucleotides are TGCGCCAGCAGCTTGGGAGGGACAGCCATTGAGCAGTTCTTC.

The chain combines TRBV9 with TRBJ2-1; D is perhaps TRBD1 or TRBD2 (5 bases each). Trimming pared 4 bases from V and 1 base from J, leaving 12 bases between. The CDR3 has 15 amino acids. Per the germline V gene, CDR1 is SGDLS and CDR2 is YYNGEE. The CDR3 is CASSPGAGSYNEQFF. The DNA of the CDR3 is TGTGCCAGCAGCCCCGGGGCAGGGTCCTACAATGAGCAGTTCTTC.

The V and J genes are TRBV20-1 and TRBJ1-6; D unresolved. Deletions cut 3 bases from V and 0 bases from J, with 12 bases between. Germline V lookup: CDR1 DFQATT, CDR2 SNEGSKA (reference sequence). The CDR3 is 16 amino acids. CDR3: CSASSLLDSYNSPLHF. CDR3 DNA: TGCAGTGCTAGTAGTTTATTGGACTCCTATAATTCACCCCTCCACTTT.

The chain is built from TRBV5-1 and TRBJ2-2; 7 bases fit TRBD2. CDR1 and CDR2 (germline): SGHRS, YFSETQ. The junction had 13 bases not matched to a gene; V was cut back by 2 bases and J by 6 bases. This CDR3 is 17 amino acids long. CDR3 loop: CASSLASGTGMAGELFF. The CDR3 DNA reads TGCGCCAGCAGCTTAGCAAGCGGGACGGGGATGGCCGGGGAGCTGTTTTTT. The full variable domain, with the rest looked up from reference TRBV5-1 and TRBJ2-2, is KAGVTQTPRYLIKTRGQQVTLSCSPISGHRSVSWYQQTPGQGLQFLFEYFSETQRNKGNFPGRFSGRQFSNSRSEMNVSTLELGDSALYLCASSLASGTGMAGELFFGEGSRLTVL.

The V call is TRBV9, the J call TRBJ2-7, with TRBD1 matching over 8 bases. CDR1 and CDR2 (germline): SGDLS, YYNGEE. This CDR3 is 13 amino acids long. J lost 6 bases, V lost 4 bases, and 6 bases had no gene match. The CDR3 nucleotides read TGTGCCAGCAGCAGGGACAGGAGAAGCGAGCAGTACTTC. Amino acids: CASSRDRRSEQYF.

V gene TRBV19 combines with J gene TRBJ1-5; TRBD1 might be the D (6 bases). Per the germline V gene, CDR1 is LNHDA and CDR2 is SQIVND (reference sequence). CDR3 length: 15 amino acids. Trimming took 5 bases from V and 4 from J, leaving 15 bases between them. The DNA of the CDR3 is TGTGCCAGTAGTCCCCGGGGGGGGCAGAATCAGCCCCAGCATTTT. It yields the protein CASSPRGGQNQPQHF.

This chain uses TRBV6-5 with TRBJ2-7; possibly TRBD1 or TRBD2 for D (6 bases each). Germline V gene lookup returns CDR1 MNHEY and CDR2 SVGAGI. The V end was cut by 2 bases, the J end by 2 bases, with 10 bases between. The CDR3 has 14 residues. CDR3 residues: CASSYRGRTYEQYF. The CDR3 nucleotides read TGTGCCAGCAGTTACAGGGGGAGGACCTACGAGCAGTACTTC.